These 30 T cell receptor beta chains came from one sample sequenced in a study of T cell repertoires in cytomegalovirus infection. TCRdb re-derived calls from the reads in MiXCR, one entry per CDR3 protein. The sample has about 150,000 distinct CDR3 sequences, around 24% seen once. Source material: PBMCs. The origin of the receptors is a human donor in good health (CMV status not recorded). Some clones in this sample may be carry-over from other donors' samples.

This clonotype occurred once. A much more abundant neighbour one base away suggests this may be a read error. This sequence joins TRBV7-3 and TRBJ2-1; tentatively, D is TRBD1 (6 bases). This CDR3 region has 17 residues. V lost 5 bases and J 1 base, leaving 18 bases between the germline ends. The germline gives CDR1 SGHTA, CDR2 FQGTGA. The DNA for the CDR3 is TGTGCCAGCAGCGTAGGGGGTCCAGGCCATTCCTACAATGAGCAGTTCTTC. Translation gives CASSVGGPGHSYNEQFF.

The table lists this clonotype with a few counts. The chain carries TRBV7-9 and TRBJ1-5; D unresolved. CDR3 length: 15 residues. Deletions cut 1 base from V and 4 bases from J, with 11 bases between. Germline CDR1 and CDR2: SEHNR and FQNEAQ (reference sequence). This CDR3 reads CASSLGSTLNQPQHF. In DNA form, the CDR3 reads TGTGCCAGCAGCTTAGGTTCCACATTAAATCAGCCCCAGCATTTT. Full variable domain (remainder filled in from reference TRBV7-9 and TRBJ1-5): DTGVSQNPRHKITKRGQNVTFRCDPISEHNRLYWYRQTLGQGPEFLTYFQNEAQLEKSRLLSDRFSAERPKGSFSTLEIQRTEQGDSAMYLCASSLGSTLNQPQHFGDGTRLSIL.

The CDR3 region has the DNA TGTGCCAGCAGTTTCGGGACAGCCTCCTACGAGCAGTACTTC. Its translation is CASSFGTASYEQYF. This sequence joins TRBV28 and TRBJ2-7; 7 bases match TRBD1. The CDR3 is 14 residues long. Germline assignment: CDR1 MDHEN and CDR2 SYDVKM. The V segment lost 3 bases and the J segment 0 bases; nucleotides outside the gene matches: 2.

The V gene is TRBV7-9, the J gene TRBJ1-2; no firm D call. Looked up from germline, CDR1 is SEHNR and CDR2 is FQNEAQ (reference sequence). The CDR3 loop spans 16 amino acids. Trimming pared 0 bases from V and 2 bases from J, leaving 13 bases between. Here the CDR3 DNA reads TGTGCCAGCAGCTTAGCGACCTCCCCGAGGAACTATGGCTACACCTTC. Translated, it gives CASSLATSPRNYGYTF. Variable domain in full (rest from reference TRBV7-9 and TRBJ1-2): DTGVSQNPRHKITKRGQNVTFRCDPISEHNRLYWYRQTLGQGPEFLTYFQNEAQLEKSRLLSDRFSAERPKGSFSTLEIQRTEQGDSAMYLCASSLATSPRNYGYTFGSGTRLTVV.

This clonotype was seen only a few times. The rearrangement joins TRBV28 to TRBJ2-7; possibly TRBD2 for D (6 bases). CDR1 and CDR2 (germline): MDHEN, SYDVKM. CDR3 length equals 15 residues. The ends were cut back, 3 bases at V and 5 bases at J, with 17 bases in the middle. CDR3 nucleotide sequence: TGTGCCAGCAGTTTCCGCCAAACGGGAGACCACGAGCAGTACTTC. Protein product: CASSFRQTGDHEQYF.

J is TRBJ1-5 and V is TRBV20-1; D not resolved. With 6 bases removed from V and 6 bases from J, the gap between germline ends came to 12 bases. Per germline, CDR1 DFQATT and CDR2 SNEGSKA (reference sequence). CDR3 length: 12 amino acids. This chain's CDR3 is CSALTPSQPQHF. CDR3 coding DNA: TGCAGTGCCCTGACACCCAGTCAGCCCCAGCATTTT.

This clonotype was counted a few times. The rearrangement links TRBV5-4 to TRBJ2-2; tentative D call: TRBD1 (6 bases). Trimming pared 0 bases from V and 5 bases from J, leaving 11 bases between. CDR1 is SGHNT and CDR2 is YYREEE in the germline V gene (reference sequence). CDR3 length: 15 residues. CDR3 protein: CASSLARGTTGELFF. Written as DNA, the CDR3 is TGTGCCAGCAGCTTGGCCAGGGGCACGACCGGGGAGCTGTTTTTT.

This clonotype was seen at least ten times. This rearrangement joins TRBV7-8 to TRBJ1-2; 12 bases align to TRBD1. The CDR3 spans 18 residues. CDR1 and CDR2 from the germline V gene are SGHVS and FQNEAQ. Losses at the gene ends were 5 bases for V and 2 bases for J; bases not matched to a gene: 12. CDR3 protein: CASSRSGTGGLKNYGYTF. Here the CDR3 DNA reads TGTGCCAGCAGCAGATCGGGGACAGGGGGCCTGAAGAACTATGGCTACACCTTC.

The sample holds many counts of this clonotype. The chain is built from TRBV7-8 and TRBJ2-1, with 9 bases lining up with TRBD2. Germline CDR1 SGHVS, CDR2 FQNEAQ. The CDR3 consists of 16 residues. V was pared by 0 bases and J by 4 bases, with 4 bases of the junction left unmatched. CDR3 amino acids: CASSLALAGGYNEQFF. The CDR3 bases are TGTGCCAGCAGCTTAGCGTTGGCGGGAGGGTACAATGAGCAGTTCTTC.

CDR3 DNA: TGCAGTGCTTCGCGAGCACCCGAACCTGAAGCTTTCTTT. Translating it yields CSASRAPEPEAFF. This rearrangement joins TRBV20-1 to TRBJ1-1; D is uncertain. V lost 5 bases, J lost 6 bases, and 16 bases lay in between. The V gene's germline CDR1 is DFQATT and CDR2 SNEGSKA (reference sequence). This CDR3 comprises 13 residues.

This clonotype is a singleton in its sample. This chain uses TRBV24-1 with TRBJ2-1; 10 bases align to TRBD1. This CDR3 is built from 15 residues. CDR1 is KGHDR, CDR2 SFDVKD, per germline. V lost 2 bases to trimming and J lost 8 bases; unmatched junction nucleotides: 5. In DNA form, the CDR3 reads TGTGCCACCAGTGATTGGGACAGGGGAAGCGATGAGCAGTTCTTC. Residues: CATSDWDRGSDEQFF.

This clonotype was picked up many times. The chain couples TRBV7-3 to TRBJ2-3; D is unresolved. From germline, CDR1 is SGHTA and CDR2 FQGTGA. The CDR3 consists of 13 residues. The V end lost 5 bases, the J end lost 6 bases, and 12 bases lay between the germline ends. This CDR3 reads CASSLDVYDTQYF. The CDR3 bases are TGTGCCAGCAGCCTCGATGTCTATGATACGCAGTATTTT.

This clonotype was seen a handful of times. The chain combines TRBV7-3 with TRBJ2-1; D possibly corresponds to TRBD2 (6 bases). Germline V CDR1 and CDR2: SGHTA, FQGTGA. V was shortened by 5 bases and J by 4 bases, with 12 bases between the two germline ends. The CDR3 runs 14 residues. The CDR3 is CASSPGRTYNEQFF. The CDR3 bases are TGTGCCAGCAGCCCTGGGAGGACTTACAATGAGCAGTTCTTC.

This clonotype was seen a handful of times. The V and J genes are TRBV7-3 and TRBJ2-1; TRBD2 matches 11 bases. After removal of 4 bases from V and 2 bases from J, the junction contained 4 bases not matched to a gene. The CDR3 is 16 residues long. Per germline, CDR1 SGHTA and CDR2 FQGTGA. Here the CDR3 DNA reads TGTGCCAGCAGCTCCATGACTAGCGGGGCCTACAATGAGCAGTTCTTC. Protein: CASSSMTSGAYNEQFF. The full variable domain, completed using reference TRBV7-3 and TRBJ2-1, is GAGVSQTPSNKVTEKGKYVELRCDPISGHTALYWYRQSLGQGPEFLIYFQGTGAADDSGLPNDRFFAVRPEGSVSTLKIQRTERGDSAVYLCASSSMTSGAYNEQFFGPGTRLTVL.

A single count supports this clonotype. The CDR3 is CSVDGRLNTEAFF. The CDR3 DNA follows: TGCAGCGTTGACGGCAGACTGAACACTGAAGCTTTCTTT. The rearrangement uses TRBV29-1 and TRBJ1-1; D remains unclear. V gave up 3 bases and J gave up 0 bases, with 8 bases separating them. CDR3 length: 13 residues. The germline CDR1 and CDR2 sequences are SQVTM and ANQGSEA.

This clonotype was found a few times. The chain links TRBV5-1 to TRBJ1-1; weak D call: TRBD1 (6 bases). Germline CDR1 is SGHRS and CDR2 is YFSETQ. V was pared by 0 bases and J by 2 bases, with 8 bases between. The CDR3 sequence is 14 residues long. Here the CDR3 reads CASSLVDSNTEAFF. In DNA, the CDR3 is TGCGCCAGCAGCTTGGTGGACAGCAACACTGAAGCTTTCTTT.

This clonotype came up many times. The V call is TRBV7-2, the J call TRBJ2-6; TRBD2 aligns across 7 bases. The V gene end was trimmed by 1 base and the J gene end by 2 bases; junction bases not matched to a gene: 2. This CDR3 contains 16 residues. The germline V gene has CDR1 SGHTA and CDR2 FQGNSA. The CDR3 DNA sequence: TGTGCCAGCAGCTTAGGGGGGGGTACTGGGGCCAACGTCCTGACTTTC. This sequence encodes CASSLGGGTGANVLTF.

This chain links TRBV4-3 with TRBJ1-1; the D is unclear. CDR1 is LGHNA, CDR2 YSLEER, per germline. The V and J ends lost 0 bases and 0 bases respectively, with 8 bases between them. This CDR3 contains 15 residues. The CDR3 region has the DNA TGCGCCAGCAGCCAAGAGCGGGAGATGAACACTGAAGCTTTCTTT. Amino acid sequence: CASSQEREMNTEAFF.

The chain uses TRBV28 and TRBJ2-3, with TRBD2 as a possible D gene (5 bases). Germline-derived CDR1 and CDR2 are MDHEN and SYDVKM. There are 16 residues in the CDR3. V was trimmed by 6 bases and J by 3 bases, leaving 19 bases between them. DNA of the CDR3: TGTGCCAGCAGCCTGAATGGGCCGGGAATGACAGATACGCAGTATTTT. It is translated as CASSLNGPGMTDTQYF.

This clonotype was found many times. The V call is TRBV6-5, the J call TRBJ2-2, with 9 nucleotides matching TRBD2. The CDR3 has 14 amino acids. Germline CDR1 reads MNHEY; CDR2 reads SVGAGI. The trim removed 5 bases at V and 7 bases at J, leaving 5 bases unmatched. The CDR3 nucleotides read TGTGCCAGCAGTCAAGAGCGGGAGGACGGGGAGCTGTTTTTT. Residues: CASSQEREDGELFF.

The table lists this clonotype with a count of one. The chain employs TRBV13 and TRBJ2-1, with TRBD2 identical over 8 bases. Looked up from germline, CDR1 is PRHDT and CDR2 is FYEKMQ (reference sequence). This CDR3 comprises 15 residues. With 5 bases clipped from V and 6 bases from J, the junction kept 9 bases outside the gene matches. CDR3 bases: TGTGCCAGCAGCCCCCGAGGAGCGGGAGTCAATGAGCAGTTCTTC. It encodes CASSPRGAGVNEQFF.

In regard to this clonotype: At one boundary the junction diverges from the germline segment, which might be a read error. This chain joins TRBV7-3 and TRBJ1-1, with 8 bases that match TRBD1. This CDR3 has 13 amino acids. Germline assignment: CDR1 SGHTA and CDR2 FQGTGA. The CDR3 bases are TGTGTCAGCAGCTTAGGACAGGGAACTGAAGCTTTCTTT. Its protein product is CVSSLGQGTEAFF.

This clonotype was counted only a few times. The genes are TRBV14 and TRBJ2-3; 7 positions agree with TRBD2. The CDR3 spans 16 residues. Germline V gene lookup returns CDR1 SGHDN and CDR2 FVKESK. Trimming took 6 bases from V and 2 from J; bases not matched to a gene: 11. CDR3 region: CASRRLEGLLTDTQYF. The CDR3 DNA follows: TGTGCCAGCAGGAGGCTCGAGGGACTACTCACAGATACGCAGTATTTT.

In regard to this clonotype: One end of the junction is discordant with germline, which a read error may explain. This chain links TRBV7-6 with TRBJ1-2; 7 positions agree with TRBD1. The CDR3 extends over 16 amino acids. From germline, CDR1 is SGHVS and CDR2 FNYEAQ. DNA of the CDR3: TGTACCAGCAGCTTAGTTAGCGAGGGGGCGAACTATGGCTACACCTTC. This sequence encodes CTSSLVSEGANYGYTF.

On this clonotype itself: Germline is not matched at one junction end, which may reflect a read error. The chain carries TRBV15 and TRBJ2-2; 7 bases fit TRBD1. In germline, CDR1 is LNHNV, CDR2 YYDKDF (reference sequence). The CDR3 is 18 amino acids. Here the CDR3 reads CATSRDEVRGQNSGELFF. The DNA of the CDR3 is TGTGCCACCAGCAGAGATGAGGTCCGGGGACAGAACAGCGGGGAGCTGTTTTTT.

The chain links TRBV11-2 to TRBJ2-3, with 11 bases aligning to TRBD2. Losses at the gene ends were 4 bases for V and 13 bases for J; bases not matched to a gene: 16. CDR1 and CDR2 from the germline V gene are SGHAT and FQNNGV. This CDR3 region has 16 residues. CDR3 residues: CASSSTSGGGKQQKYF. Written as DNA, the CDR3 is TGTGCCAGCAGCTCCACTAGCGGGGGCGGGAAACAGCAGAAGTATTTT. Full variable domain (rest looked up from reference TRBV11-2 and TRBJ2-3): EAGVAQSPRYKIIEKRQSVAFWCNPISGHATLYWYQQILGQGPKLLIQFQNNGVVDDSQLPKDRFSAERLKGVDSTLKIQPAKLEDSAVYLCASSSTSGGGKQQKYFGPGTRLTVL.

In this sample, this clonotype turned up many times. V is TRBV7-2 and J is TRBJ1-1, with 8 bases lining up with TRBD1. CDR1 and CDR2 (germline): SGHTA, FQGNSA. J was trimmed by 8 bases and V by 5 bases; bases with no gene match: 10. CDR3 size: 14 residues. CDR3 region: CASSTPTGGREAFF. The CDR3 DNA reads TGTGCCAGCAGCACACCAACAGGGGGGAGGGAAGCTTTCTTT.

This sequence joins TRBV7-3 and TRBJ2-5; no definite D call. Per germline, CDR1 SGHTA and CDR2 FQGTGA. V lost 1 base and J 4 bases, leaving 7 bases between the germline ends. This CDR3 region has 13 residues. CDR3 protein: CASSLNGLETQYF. In DNA, the CDR3 is TGTGCCAGCAGCTTAAACGGGTTAGAGACCCAGTACTTC.

The gene calls are TRBV11-2 and TRBJ1-2, with 10 bases identical to TRBD1. This CDR3 spans 16 amino acids. CDR1 is SGHAT and CDR2 is FQNNGV in the germline V gene. V gave up 5 bases and J gave up 5 bases; unmatched junction bases: 11. In DNA form, the CDR3 reads TGTGCCAGCAGCACCACCGGGACAGGGGAACGATATGGCTACACCTTC. Translating it yields CASSTTGTGERYGYTF.

The chain couples TRBV28 to TRBJ2-2; D unclear. The CDR3 has 13 residues. Trimming cost V 5 bases and J 5 bases, with 9 bases left between them. Germline V gene sequence: CDR1 MDHEN, CDR2 SYDVKM. The CDR3 DNA is TGTGCCAGCAGTGCTAGAAAAACCGGGGAGCTGTTTTTT. It is translated as CASSARKTGELFF.